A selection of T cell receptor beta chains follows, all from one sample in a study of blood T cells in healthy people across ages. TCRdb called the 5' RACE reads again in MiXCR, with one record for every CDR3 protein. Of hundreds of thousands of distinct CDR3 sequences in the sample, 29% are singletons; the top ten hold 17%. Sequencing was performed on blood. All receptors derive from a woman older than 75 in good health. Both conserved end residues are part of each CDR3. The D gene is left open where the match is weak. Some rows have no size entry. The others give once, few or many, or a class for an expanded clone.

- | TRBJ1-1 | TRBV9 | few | TGTGCCAGCAGCCCCCGGCCCCTACGGGAGAACACTGAAGCTTTCTTT | CASSPRPLRENTEAFF
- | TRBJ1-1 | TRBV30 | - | TGTGCCGGGAGCGGGGACGGCCAGTGGGCTTTCTTT | CAGSGDGQWAFF
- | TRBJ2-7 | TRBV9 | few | TGTGCCAGCAGCGTAGTGGGAGTTCATGAGCAGTACTTC | CASSVVGVHEQYF
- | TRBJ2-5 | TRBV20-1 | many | TGCAGTGCTAGTGGCGGGGCTCCGAGGGAGACCCAGTACTTC | CSASGGAPRETQYF
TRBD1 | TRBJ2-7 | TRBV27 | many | TGTGCCAGCAGTTTAGGGACAGGGCCAAACTACGAGCAGTACTTC | CASSLGTGPNYEQYF
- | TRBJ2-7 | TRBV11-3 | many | TGTGCCAGCAGCTCATGGACCGGGACAAGCTACGAGCAGTACTTC | CASSSWTGTSYEQYF
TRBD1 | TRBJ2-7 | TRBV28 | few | TGTGCCAGCAGGGGGTCCGCACAGGGGGGCGAGCAGTACTTC | CASRGSAQGGEQYF
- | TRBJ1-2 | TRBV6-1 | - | TGTGCCAGCAGTGACAGGGGCCACCATGGCTACACCTTC | CASSDRGHHGYTF
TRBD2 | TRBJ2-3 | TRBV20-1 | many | TGCAGTGCTGGGAGACTAGCGGGGGGTGGTACAGATACGCAGTATTTT | CSAGRLAGGGTDTQYF
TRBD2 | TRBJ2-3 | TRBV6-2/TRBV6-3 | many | TGTGCCAGCAGTCCGCCGACTAGCGGGGGGGCCCGTACGCAGTATTTT | CASSPPTSGGARTQYF
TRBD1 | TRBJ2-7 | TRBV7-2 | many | TGTGCCAGCAGCCCTACCGGGACAGGGATCGAGCAGTACTTC | CASSPTGTGIEQYF
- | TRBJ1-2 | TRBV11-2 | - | TGTGCCTGCAGCTCCGAAAACTATGGCTACACCTTC | CACSSENYGYTF
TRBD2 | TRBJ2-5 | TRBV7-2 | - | TGTGCCAGCAGCCGGGGCGGGGGGCCCCAAGAGACCCAGTACTTC | CASSRGGGPQETQYF